These T cell receptor beta chains were read from a single sample in a study of shared clonotypes between healthy human individuals. The method was immunoSEQ multiplex PCR; TCRdb's version includes in-frame clones alone and lacks a portion of them. The sample includes 2 million to 2.5 million clones, 85% to 95% of them seen just once. The sample comprised naive CD4+ T cells from PBMCs. The receptors come from a man younger than 35 in good health. Some clones in this sample may be carry-over from other donors' samples. The CDR3 runs from the conserved cysteine through the conserved F or W. Fields, in order: J gene, D gene, clone size, V gene, CDR3 DNA, CDR3 protein. The D gene is left open where the match is weak. Clone sizes are given selectively: once, few, many, or a class where the clone is expanded.

>TRBJ2-7|-|-|TRBV2
TGTGCCAGCAGCGTCCTCTACGAGCAGTACTTC
CASSVLYEQYF
>TRBJ2-2|-|-|TRBV11-2
TGTGCCAGCAGCCACGCCAGAGCCGGGGAGCTGTTTTTT
CASSHARAGELFF
>TRBJ1-1|TRBD1|-|TRBV19
TGTGCCAGTAGTCTTCCCCCGGGGAGGGGGCGGACTGAAGCTTTCTTT
CASSLPPGRGRTEAFF
>TRBJ1-4|-|-|TRBV5-5
TGTGCCAGCAGCTTTGGCTCGCAGGGGGAAAAACTGTTTTTT
CASSFGSQGEKLFF
>TRBJ1-5|TRBD1|few|TRBV30
TGTGCCTGGAGTTTCAAGGGTTGGGGACAGAGCAATCAGCCCCAGCATTTT
CAWSFKGWGQSNQPQHF
>TRBJ2-7|-|-|TRBV5-1
TGCGCCAGCAGCCCAAGGGACGGAGCCTTTCCCTACGAGCAGTACTTC
CASSPRDGAFPYEQYF
>TRBJ2-7|TRBD2|-|TRBV4-1
TGCGCCAGCAGCCGCACCGGTGGGACTAGCGGGAGCTACGAGCAGTACTTC
CASSRTGGTSGSYEQYF
>TRBJ1-5|-|-|TRBV30
TGTGCCTGGAGTGTGGATAGCAATCAGCTCCAGCATTTT
CAWSVDSNQLQHF
>TRBJ2-1|TRBD2|-|TRBV5-1
TGCGCCAGCAGCTTACACTTAGGACTAGCGGGGGGAATCTCCTACAATGAGCAGTTCTTC
CASSLHLGLAGGISYNEQFF
>TRBJ2-7|-|once|TRBV2
TGTGCCAGCATAGGGGGTCCCTTACACGAGCAGTACTTC
CASIGGPLHEQYF
>TRBJ2-7|-|-|TRBV6-1
TGTGCCAGCGCGACGAAGACCCACGAGCAGTACTTC
CASATKTHEQYF
>TRBJ2-1|-|-|TRBV10-3
TGTGCCATCACTCCGGGACACAAATACAATGAGCAGTTCTTC
CAITPGHKYNEQFF
>TRBJ1-4|TRBD1|once|TRBV28
TGTGCCAGCAGTACCGGGACAGGGGGCACTAATGAAAAACTGTTTTTT
CASSTGTGGTNEKLFF
>TRBJ2-2|TRBD1|-|TRBV6-1
TGTGCCAGCAGTGAACGACAGGGCGGGACCGGGGAGCTGTTTTTT
CASSERQGGTGELFF
>TRBJ2-5|-|-|TRBV4-2
TGTGCCAGCAGCCAACCGGGAAACTCAGGGGAAGAGACCCAGTACTTC
CASSQPGNSGEETQYF
>TRBJ1-1|-|-|TRBV5-1
TGCGCCAGCAGCTTGGAAACAGGGTCTCGCACTGAAGCTTTCTTT
CASSLETGSRTEAFF
>TRBJ2-7|TRBD2|-|TRBV27
TGTGCCAGCAGTTTCGAGACTAGCGGGAAGTACTACGAGCAGTACTTC
CASSFETSGKYYEQYF
>TRBJ2-7|-|once|TRBV4-2
TGTGCCAGCAGCCCGACTCCTACGATCTACGAGCAGTACTTC
CASSPTPTIYEQYF
>TRBJ2-3|-|-|TRBV11-2
TGTGCCAGCAGCTTAGATCAAGGAACAGATACGCAGTATTTT
CASSLDQGTDTQYF
>TRBJ1-1|-|-|TRBV11-2
TGTGCCAGCAGCTTAGTCGGCCCTGAAGCTTTCTTT
CASSLVGPEAFF
>TRBJ1-1|-|-|TRBV29-1
TGCAGCGCCACGTCAGGACAGTCGAACACTGAAGCTTTCTTT
CSATSGQSNTEAFF
>TRBJ2-7|-|once|TRBV27
TGTGCCAAGACGTCCCTCGGGGAGCAGTACTTC
CAKTSLGEQYF
>TRBJ2-1|TRBD2|-|TRBV7-2
TGTGCCAGCAGCTTAGCAGGGACTAGCGGGTCTCCCTCCTACAATGAGCAGTTCTTC
CASSLAGTSGSPSYNEQFF
>TRBJ2-7|TRBD1|-|TRBV4-3
TGCGCCAGCAGCCAAGGGGACAGCTCCTCCTACGAGCAGTACTTC
CASSQGDSSSYEQYF
>TRBJ1-5|-|-|TRBV6-5
TGTGCCAGCAGCCCAGCCCCGGTGGGGAATCAGCCCCAGCATTTT
CASSPAPVGNQPQHF
>TRBJ1-3|-|-|TRBV28
TGTGCCAGCAGTATCGCCCTTCCCTTAAGGGCTGGAAACACCATATATTTT
CASSIALPLRAGNTIYF
>TRBJ2-7|TRBD1|-|TRBV7-8
TGTGCCAGCAGCTTTACAGGGGCGTTGGGGGAGCAGTACTTC
CASSFTGALGEQYF
>TRBJ2-7|TRBD2|once|TRBV7-9
TGTGCCAGCAGCTTACTAGCGGGAGCCTACGAGCAGTACTTC
CASSLLAGAYEQYF
>TRBJ2-1|TRBD2|-|TRBV5-1
TGCGCCAGCAGCCGAAGCTCAGGACTAGCGGTTTTCAATGAGCAGTTCTTC
CASSRSSGLAVFNEQFF
>TRBJ2-2|TRBD2|once|TRBV5-6
TGTGCCAGCAGCTCGCTAGCGGGAGCCGGGGAGCTGTTTTTT
CASSSLAGAGELFF
>TRBJ2-3|TRBD2|-|TRBV4-2
TGTGCCAGCAGCCAAGACTTTAGCGGGCGGGATACGCAGTATTTT
CASSQDFSGRDTQYF
>TRBJ2-2|-|-|TRBV29-1
TGCAGCTCTCGGCGGTACACCGGGGAGCTGTTTTTT
CSSRRYTGELFF
>TRBJ2-2|-|-|TRBV9
TGTGCCAGCAGCGTAGGTACAGCACCGAACACCGGGGAGCTGTTTTTT
CASSVGTAPNTGELFF
>TRBJ2-7|TRBD2|-|TRBV7-9
TGTGCCAGCAGCTTAGGGAGAGAGACTAGCTCGTACTTC
CASSLGRETSSYF
>TRBJ2-7|TRBD1|-|TRBV28
TGTGCCAGCAGTCTCCCGACAGGGGGCCCCTACGAGCAGTACTTC
CASSLPTGGPYEQYF
>TRBJ1-2|-|-|TRBV5-4
TGTGCCAGCAGCTTGGCCCACGGCCGCTCGGGAGGCTACACCTTC
CASSLAHGRSGGYTF
>TRBJ2-1|-|-|TRBV28
TGTGCCAGCAGTTTCGTCGGCAATGAGCAGTTCTTC
CASSFVGNEQFF
>TRBJ2-2|-|-|TRBV5-1
TGCGCCACTACAGCGACACTGAACACCGGGGAGCTGTTTTTT
CATTATLNTGELFF
>TRBJ2-1|TRBD1|-|TRBV27
TGTGCCAGCAGGACAGGGGTCGAGCAGTTCTTC
CASRTGVEQFF
>TRBJ1-2|TRBD1|-|TRBV28
TGTGCCAGCAGTTTCGGCAGGGGGCTTGGCTACACCTTC
CASSFGRGLGYTF
>TRBJ2-2|TRBD1|-|TRBV27
TGTGCCAGCAGAGGACAGGCGAACACCGGGGAGCTGTTTTTT
CASRGQANTGELFF
>TRBJ1-1|TRBD1|-|TRBV7-3
TGTGCCAGCAGCTTAGACAGGGAAACTGAAGCTTTCTTT
CASSLDRETEAFF
>TRBJ1-1|TRBD1|-|TRBV28
TGTGCCAGCAGCCACACTAACAGGGGGCGCGGGCCTGAAGCTTTCTTT
CASSHTNRGRGPEAFF
>TRBJ2-3|-|-|TRBV5-6
TGTGCCAGCAGCAGCGGCGGGTGGGGAGATACGCAGTATTTT
CASSSGGWGDTQYF
>TRBJ1-2|TRBD1|-|TRBV6-5
TGTGCCAGCAGTTTAGGACAGGGGGCAGGCTACACCTTC
CASSLGQGAGYTF
>TRBJ2-3|TRBD1|-|TRBV4-3
TGCGCCAGCAGCCAAGCCGGACAGGGCGGCACAGATACGCAGTATTTT
CASSQAGQGGTDTQYF
>TRBJ2-1|TRBD2|once|TRBV7-3
TGTGCCAGCAGCTTACCCTCAGGGACTAGCGGGAAAAACAATGAGCAGTTCTTC
CASSLPSGTSGKNNEQFF
>TRBJ1-1|-|-|TRBV15
TGTGCCACCAGCAGCCGAAAGGGAGGGTACACTGAAGCTTTCTTT
CATSSRKGGYTEAFF
>TRBJ1-1|TRBD1|few|TRBV9
TGTGCCAGCAGCCCAGACAGGGGCACTGAAGCTTTCTTT
CASSPDRGTEAFF
>TRBJ1-2|-|-|TRBV7-9
TGTGCCAGCAGCCAAACGGTAGACTATGGCTACACCTTC
CASSQTVDYGYTF
>TRBJ2-7|-|-|TRBV5-6
TGTGCCAGCAGCCCCTTGGGGAGATACGAGCAGTACTTC
CASSPLGRYEQYF
>TRBJ1-2|TRBD1|-|TRBV6-5
TGTGCCAGCAATCTAGACAGGGGGCGCGGCGGCTACACCTTC
CASNLDRGRGGYTF
>TRBJ1-5|TRBD1|-|TRBV10-2
TGCGCCAGCAGTTCGACAGGGGTAAATCAGCCCCAGCATTTT
CASSSTGVNQPQHF
>TRBJ1-4|-|-|TRBV6-6
TGTGCCAGTAGCCCCTCGGGGGGAAAACTGTTTTTT
CASSPSGGKLFF
>TRBJ2-1|-|-|TRBV7-9
TGTGCCAGCAGCTCAGTAGCTGCCTCCTACAATGAGCAGTTCTTC
CASSSVAASYNEQFF
>TRBJ2-1|-|-|TRBV6-5
TGTGCCACCCTGGGGGGCGGGAGTGCTACGGATGAGCAGTTCTTC
CATLGGGSATDEQFF